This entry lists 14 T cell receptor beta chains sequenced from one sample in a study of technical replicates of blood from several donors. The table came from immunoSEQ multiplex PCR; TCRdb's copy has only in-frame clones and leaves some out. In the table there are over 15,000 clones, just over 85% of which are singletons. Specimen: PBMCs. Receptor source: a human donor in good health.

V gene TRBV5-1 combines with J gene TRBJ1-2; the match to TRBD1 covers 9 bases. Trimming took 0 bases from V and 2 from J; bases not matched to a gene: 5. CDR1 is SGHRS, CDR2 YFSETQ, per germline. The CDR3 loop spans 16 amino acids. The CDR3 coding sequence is TGCGCCAGCAGCTTGGAGGGACAGGGAACCAACTATGGCTACACCTTC. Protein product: CASSLEGQGTNYGYTF. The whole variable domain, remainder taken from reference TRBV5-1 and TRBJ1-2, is KAGVTQTPRYLIKTRGQQVTLSCSPISGHRSVSWYQQTPGQGLQFLFEYFSETQRNKGNFPGRFSGRQFSNSRSEMNVSTLELGDSALYLCASSLEGQGTNYGYTFGSGTRLTVV.

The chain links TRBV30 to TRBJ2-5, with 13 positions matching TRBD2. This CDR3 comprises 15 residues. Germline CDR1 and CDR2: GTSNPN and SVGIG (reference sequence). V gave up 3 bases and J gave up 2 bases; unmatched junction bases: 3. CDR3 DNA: TGTGCCTGGAGCCCGGGACTAGCGGGACAAGAGACCCAGTACTTC. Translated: CAWSPGLAGQETQYF.

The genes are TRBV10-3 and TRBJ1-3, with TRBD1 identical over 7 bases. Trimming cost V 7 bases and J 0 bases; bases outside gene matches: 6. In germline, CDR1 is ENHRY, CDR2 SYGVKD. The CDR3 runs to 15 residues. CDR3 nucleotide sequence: TGTGCCATCACCGACAGGGATTTCTCTGGAAACACCATATATTTT. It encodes CAITDRDFSGNTIYF.

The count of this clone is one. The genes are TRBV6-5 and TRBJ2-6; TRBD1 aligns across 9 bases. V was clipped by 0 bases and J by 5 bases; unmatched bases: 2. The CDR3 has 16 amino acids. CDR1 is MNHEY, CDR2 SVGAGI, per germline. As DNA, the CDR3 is TGTGCCAGCAGTTACTCGGGACAGGGTCGGGCCAACGTCCTGACTTTC. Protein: CASSYSGQGRANVLTF.

CDR3 nucleotide sequence: TGTGCCAGCAGGGGAGAGACAGGGGCCAGCTACGAGCAGTACTTC. As protein: CASRGETGASYEQYF. The chain has TRBV28 and TRBJ2-7, with 8 bases matching TRBD1. The ends lost 6 bases at V and 3 bases at J; junction bases unmatched: 10. The CDR3 is 15 residues long. Germline V gene sequence: CDR1 MDHEN, CDR2 SYDVKM.

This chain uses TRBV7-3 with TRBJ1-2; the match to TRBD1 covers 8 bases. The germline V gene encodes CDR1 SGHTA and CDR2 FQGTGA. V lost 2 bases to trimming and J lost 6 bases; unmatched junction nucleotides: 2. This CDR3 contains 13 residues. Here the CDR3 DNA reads TGTGCCAGCAGCTTACAGGGGGCTGATGGCTACACCTTC. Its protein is CASSLQGADGYTF.

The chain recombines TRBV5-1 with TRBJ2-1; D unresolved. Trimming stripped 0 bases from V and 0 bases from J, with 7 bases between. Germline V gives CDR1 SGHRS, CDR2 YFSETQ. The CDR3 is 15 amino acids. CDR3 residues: CASSLELSSYNEQFF. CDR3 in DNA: TGCGCCAGCAGCTTGGAGCTTAGCTCCTACAATGAGCAGTTCTTC.

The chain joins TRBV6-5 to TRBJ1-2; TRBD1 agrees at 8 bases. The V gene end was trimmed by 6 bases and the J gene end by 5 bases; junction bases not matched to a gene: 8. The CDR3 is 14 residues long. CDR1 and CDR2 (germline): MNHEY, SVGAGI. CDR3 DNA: TGTGCCAGCAGATCACCGGGACAGGCATATGGCTACACCTTC. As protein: CASRSPGQAYGYTF.

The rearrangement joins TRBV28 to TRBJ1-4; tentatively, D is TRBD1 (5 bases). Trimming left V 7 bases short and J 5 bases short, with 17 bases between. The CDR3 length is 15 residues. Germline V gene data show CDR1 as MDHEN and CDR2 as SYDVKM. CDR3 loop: CASKIVGQPNEKLFF. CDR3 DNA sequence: TGTGCCAGCAAGATCGTAGGACAACCGAATGAAAAACTGTTTTTT.

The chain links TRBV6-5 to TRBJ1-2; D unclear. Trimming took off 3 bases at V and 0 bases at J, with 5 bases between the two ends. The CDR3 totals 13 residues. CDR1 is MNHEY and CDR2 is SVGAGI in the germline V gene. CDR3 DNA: TGTGCCAGCAGTTATTCAGCTAACTATGGCTACACCTTC. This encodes CASSYSANYGYTF.

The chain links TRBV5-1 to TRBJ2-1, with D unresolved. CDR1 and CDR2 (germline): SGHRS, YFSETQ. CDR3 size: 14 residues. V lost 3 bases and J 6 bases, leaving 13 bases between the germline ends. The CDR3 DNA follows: TGCGCCAGCAGCTCTGGCTCTAGAGTCAATGAGCAGTTCTTC. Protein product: CASSSGSRVNEQFF.

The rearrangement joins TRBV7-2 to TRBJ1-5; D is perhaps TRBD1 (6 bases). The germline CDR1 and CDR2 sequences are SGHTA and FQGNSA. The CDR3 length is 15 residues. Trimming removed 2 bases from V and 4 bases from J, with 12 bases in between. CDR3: CASSLRGGGNQPQHF. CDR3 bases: TGTGCCAGCAGCTTAAGGGGGGGCGGGAATCAGCCCCAGCATTTT.

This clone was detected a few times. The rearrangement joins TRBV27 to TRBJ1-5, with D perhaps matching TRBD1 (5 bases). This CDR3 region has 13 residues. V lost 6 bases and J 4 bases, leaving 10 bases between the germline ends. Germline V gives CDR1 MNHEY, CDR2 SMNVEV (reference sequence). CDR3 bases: TGTGCCAGCAGATTCAGGGAAAATCAGCCCCAGCATTTT. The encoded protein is CASRFRENQPQHF.

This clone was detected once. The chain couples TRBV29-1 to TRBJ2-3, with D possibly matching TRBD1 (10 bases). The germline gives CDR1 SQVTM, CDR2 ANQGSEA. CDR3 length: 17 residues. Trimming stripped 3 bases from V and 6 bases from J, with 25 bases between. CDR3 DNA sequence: TGCAGCGTTGAGGGAGGGGGACAGGGGACTAGCCACGATACGCAGTATTTT. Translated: CSVEGGGQGTSHDTQYF.